This T cell receptor beta chain derives from a study of T cell repertoires in aging, cancer and after chemotherapy. Amplification of TCR beta used genomic DNA extracted from peripheral blood. Germline loops: CDR1 SEHNR, CDR2 FQNEAQ (reference sequence). The CDR3 has 15 residues. Deletions cut 1 base from V and 8 bases from J, with 15 bases between. Rearranged V-D-J TRB sequences were amplified with a mixed TRB-A/B primer pool. TCRdb recomputed calls from the multiplex PCR reads with MiXCR, one row per CDR3 protein. Here the sample spans roughly 12,000 distinct CDR3 sequences, roughly a quarter being singletons. Relative to its sample, this clonotype is medium-sized.

This chain links TRBV7-9 with TRBJ2-1, with D possibly being TRBD1 (5 bases). What was sequenced was blood. This TCR came from a human donor in good health. CDR3 sequence (DNA): TGTGCCAGCAGCTTAGGCCCAGGGCTCCTCGATGAGCAGTTCTTC. Translating gives CASSLGPGLLDEQFF.